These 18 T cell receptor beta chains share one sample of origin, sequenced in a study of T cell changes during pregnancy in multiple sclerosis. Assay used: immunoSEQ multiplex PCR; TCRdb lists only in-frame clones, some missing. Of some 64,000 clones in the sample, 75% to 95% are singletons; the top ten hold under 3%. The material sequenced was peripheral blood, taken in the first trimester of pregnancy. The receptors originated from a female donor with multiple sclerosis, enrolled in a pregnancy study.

The CDR3, as DNA: TGTGCCAGCTCACCAAATCCGCAGGGGACAAGCTCCTACAATGAGCAGTTCTTC. Translation: CASSPNPQGTSSYNEQFF. The rearrangement links TRBV18 to TRBJ2-1, with D perhaps TRBD1 (6 bases). The V gene lost 2 bases and the J gene lost 0 bases, with 17 bases spanning the gap. This CDR3 region has 18 residues. The germline gives CDR1 KGHSH, CDR2 LQKENI.

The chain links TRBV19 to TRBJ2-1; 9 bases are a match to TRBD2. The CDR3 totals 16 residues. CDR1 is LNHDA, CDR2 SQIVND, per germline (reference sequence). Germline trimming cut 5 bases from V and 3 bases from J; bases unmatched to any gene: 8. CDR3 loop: CASSLTSSGVYNEQFF. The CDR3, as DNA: TGTGCCAGTAGTTTGACCTCTAGCGGGGTCTACAATGAGCAGTTCTTC. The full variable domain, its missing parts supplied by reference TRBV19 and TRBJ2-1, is DGGITQSPKYLFRKEGQNVTLSCEQNLNHDAMYWYRQDPGQGLRLIYYSQIVNDFQKGDIAEGYSVSREKKESFPLTVTSAQKNPTAFYLCASSLTSSGVYNEQFFGPGTRLTVL.

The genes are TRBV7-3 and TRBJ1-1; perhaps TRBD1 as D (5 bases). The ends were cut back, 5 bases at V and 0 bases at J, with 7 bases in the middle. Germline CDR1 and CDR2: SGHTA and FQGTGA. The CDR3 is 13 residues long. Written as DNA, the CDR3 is TGTGCCAGCAGCCTGACAGTGAACACTGAAGCTTTCTTT. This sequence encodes CASSLTVNTEAFF.

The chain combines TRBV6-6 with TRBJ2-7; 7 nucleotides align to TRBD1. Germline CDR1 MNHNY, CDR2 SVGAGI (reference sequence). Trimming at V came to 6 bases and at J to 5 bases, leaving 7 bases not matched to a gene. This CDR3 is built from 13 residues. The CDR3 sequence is CASRDRAVHEQYF. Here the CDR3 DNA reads TGTGCCAGCAGAGACAGGGCCGTCCACGAGCAGTACTTC.

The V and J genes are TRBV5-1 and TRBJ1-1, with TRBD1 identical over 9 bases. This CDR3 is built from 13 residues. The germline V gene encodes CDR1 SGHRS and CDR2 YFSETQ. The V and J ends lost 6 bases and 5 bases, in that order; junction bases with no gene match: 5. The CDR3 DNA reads TGCGCCAGCACATCCGGGACAGGGACTGAAGCTTTCTTT. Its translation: CASTSGTGTEAFF.

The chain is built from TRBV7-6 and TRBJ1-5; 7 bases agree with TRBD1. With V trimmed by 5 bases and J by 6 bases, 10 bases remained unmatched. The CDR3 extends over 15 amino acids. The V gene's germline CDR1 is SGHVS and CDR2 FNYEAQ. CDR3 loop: CASSSGGQIGQPQHF. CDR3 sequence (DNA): TGTGCCAGCAGCAGCGGGGGACAGATAGGTCAGCCCCAGCATTTT.

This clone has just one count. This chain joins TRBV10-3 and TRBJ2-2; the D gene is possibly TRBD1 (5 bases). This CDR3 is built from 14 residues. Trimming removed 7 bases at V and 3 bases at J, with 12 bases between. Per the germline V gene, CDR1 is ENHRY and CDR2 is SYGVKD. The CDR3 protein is CAIKKQGDTGELFF. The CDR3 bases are TGTGCCATCAAAAAGCAGGGCGACACCGGGGAGCTGTTTTTT.

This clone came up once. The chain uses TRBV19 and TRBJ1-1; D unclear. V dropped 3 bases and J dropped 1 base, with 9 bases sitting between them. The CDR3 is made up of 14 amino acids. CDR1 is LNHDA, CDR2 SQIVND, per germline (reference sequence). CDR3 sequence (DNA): TGTGCCAGTAGTATCGGAGAGAGGAACACTGAAGCTTTCTTT. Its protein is CASSIGERNTEAFF.

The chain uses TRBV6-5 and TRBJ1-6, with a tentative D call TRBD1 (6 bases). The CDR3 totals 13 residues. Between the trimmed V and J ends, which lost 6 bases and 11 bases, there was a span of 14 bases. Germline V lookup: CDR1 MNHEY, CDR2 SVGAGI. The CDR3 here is CASSPQGSTPLHF. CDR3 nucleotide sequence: TGTGCCAGCAGCCCCCAGGGGTCCACACCCCTCCACTTT.

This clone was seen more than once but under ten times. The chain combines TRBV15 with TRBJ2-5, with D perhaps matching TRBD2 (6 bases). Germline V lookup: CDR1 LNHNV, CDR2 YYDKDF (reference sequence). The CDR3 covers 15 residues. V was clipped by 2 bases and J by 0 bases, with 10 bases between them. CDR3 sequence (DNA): TGTGCCACCAGCAGACACCGGGACTACCAAGAGACCCAGTACTTC. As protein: CATSRHRDYQETQYF.

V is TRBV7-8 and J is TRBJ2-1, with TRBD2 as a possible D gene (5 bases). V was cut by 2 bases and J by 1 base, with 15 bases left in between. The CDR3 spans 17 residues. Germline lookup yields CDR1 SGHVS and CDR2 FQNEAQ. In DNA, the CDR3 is TGTGCCAGCAGCTTATTTGAGCGCGGGTCATCCTACAATGAGCAGTTCTTC. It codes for CASSLFERGSSYNEQFF.

The CDR3: CASSVEHSQETQYF. The DNA of the CDR3 is TGTGCCAGCAGCGTAGAGCACAGCCAAGAGACCCAGTACTTC. V and J are TRBV9 and TRBJ2-5; D gene unclear. In germline, CDR1 is SGDLS, CDR2 YYNGEE. V was shortened by 0 bases and J by 1 base, with 7 bases between the two germline ends. The CDR3 is 14 residues long.

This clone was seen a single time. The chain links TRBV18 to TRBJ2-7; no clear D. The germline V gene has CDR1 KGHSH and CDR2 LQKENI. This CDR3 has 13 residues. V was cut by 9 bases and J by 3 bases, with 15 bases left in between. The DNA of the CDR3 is TGTGCCAGTACTACCGGCTCCAACTACGAGCAGTACTTC. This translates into CASTTGSNYEQYF.

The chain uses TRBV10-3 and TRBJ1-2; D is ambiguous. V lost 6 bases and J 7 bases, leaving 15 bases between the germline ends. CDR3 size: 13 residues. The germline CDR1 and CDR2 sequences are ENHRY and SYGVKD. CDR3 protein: CAISRIIPGGYTF. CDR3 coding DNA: TGTGCCATCAGCCGAATCATTCCGGGTGGCTACACCTTC.

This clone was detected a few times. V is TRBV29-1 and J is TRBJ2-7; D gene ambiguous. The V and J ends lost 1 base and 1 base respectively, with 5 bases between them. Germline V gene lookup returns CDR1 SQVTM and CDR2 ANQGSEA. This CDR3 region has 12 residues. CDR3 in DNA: TGCAGCGTTGAAGTCGGTTCCTACGAGCAGTACTTC. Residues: CSVEVGSYEQYF.

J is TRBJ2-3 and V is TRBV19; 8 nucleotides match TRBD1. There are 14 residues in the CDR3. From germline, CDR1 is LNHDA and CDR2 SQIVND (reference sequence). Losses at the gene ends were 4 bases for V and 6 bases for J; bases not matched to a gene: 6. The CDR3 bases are TGTGCCAGTAGTACTACAGGGGGGTTGGATACGCAGTATTTT. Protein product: CASSTTGGLDTQYF.

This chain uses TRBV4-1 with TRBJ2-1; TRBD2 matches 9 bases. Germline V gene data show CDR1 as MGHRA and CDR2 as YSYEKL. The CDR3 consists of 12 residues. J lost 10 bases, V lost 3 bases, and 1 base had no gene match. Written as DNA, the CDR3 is TGCGCCAGCAGCCACGGACTAGCGGAGCAGTTCTTC. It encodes CASSHGLAEQFF.

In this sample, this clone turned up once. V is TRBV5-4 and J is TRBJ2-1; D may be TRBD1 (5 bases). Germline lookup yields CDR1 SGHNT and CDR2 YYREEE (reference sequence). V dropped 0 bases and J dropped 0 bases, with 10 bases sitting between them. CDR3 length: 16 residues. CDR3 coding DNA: TGTGCCAGCAGCTTGGAACAGGCCAGCTCCTACAATGAGCAGTTCTTC. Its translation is CASSLEQASSYNEQFF.